Listed below are T cell receptor beta chains from one sample, sequenced in a study of blood T cell repertoires in COVID-19. Here immunoSEQ multiplex PCR was the method, and the copy in TCRdb shows in-frame clones only, minus some. The data show 80,000 to 95,000 clones, over 75% seen once. Sequencing was performed on peripheral blood. These receptors all come from a man in his 70s with acute or convalescent COVID-19. Both conserved end residues are part of each CDR3. The D gene is left open where the match is weak. Rows give clone size only sometimes, using once, few, many, or a class for an expanded clone.

TRBV5-1	TRBJ2-3	TRBD2	-	CASSLRGLAGGTDTQYF	TGCGCCAGCAGCTTGAGGGGACTAGCGGGGGGTACAGATACGCAGTATTTT
TRBV5-1	TRBJ2-4	TRBD2	-	CASSTSGAAKNIQYF	TGCGCCAGCAGCACTAGCGGGGCGGCCAAAAACATTCAGTACTTC
TRBV5-1	TRBJ1-1	-	-	CASSLEGEGTEAFF	TGCGCCAGCAGCTTGGAGGGGGAGGGGACTGAAGCTTTCTTT
TRBV15	TRBJ2-1	-	-	CATSTGSNEQFF	TGTGCCACCAGCACCGGTAGTAATGAGCAGTTCTTC
TRBV28	TRBJ2-1	-	-	CASSFQGGKNEQFF	TGTGCCAGCAGTTTCCAGGGGGGCAAGAATGAGCAGTTCTTC
TRBV11-2	TRBJ2-7	-	-	CASSLRQTRGVYEQYF	TGTGCCAGCAGCTTACGACAGACTAGGGGAGTATACGAGCAATACTTC
TRBV5-6	TRBJ1-5	-	-	CASSSYSISNQPQHF	TGTGCCAGCAGCTCCTACTCCATTAGCAATCAGCCCCAGCATTTT
TRBV2	TRBJ2-7	TRBD1	-	CASSRDRTYEQYF	TGTGCCAGCAGCCGGGACAGAACCTACGAACAGTACTTC
TRBV19	TRBJ2-1	TRBD2	-	CASRRSDRTSEAYNEQFF	TGTGCCAGTCGCAGGAGTGATCGGACTAGCGAAGCCTACAATGAGCAGTTCTTC
TRBV10-3	TRBJ1-2	TRBD1	few	CAIRPGQEYGYTF	TGTGCCATCAGACCGGGACAGGAATATGGCTACACCTTC
TRBV9	TRBJ2-7	-	-	CASSPDSSVSSYEQYF	TGTGCCAGCAGCCCAGACTCGAGCGTAAGCTCCTACGAGCAGTACTTC
TRBV5-1	TRBJ2-1	TRBD1	-	CASSPPPGQAYNEQFF	TGCGCCAGCAGCCCACCCCCGGGACAGGCATACAATGAGCAGTTCTTC
TRBV11-2	TRBJ2-7	-	-	CASSRGDYEQYF	TGTGCCAGCAGCCGGGGAGACTACGAGCAGTACTTC
TRBV6-2/TRBV6-3	TRBJ1-2	-	-	CASSYRQADYGYTF	TGTGCCAGCAGTTACCGACAGGCTGACTATGGCTACACCTTC
TRBV4-1	TRBJ1-5	-	-	CASSLTDDQPQHF	TGCGCCAGCAGCCTCACAGACGATCAGCCCCAGCATTTT
TRBV10-3	TRBJ1-1	-	-	CAISEGGFETEAFF	TGTGCCATCAGTGAGGGAGGGTTTGAGACTGAAGCTTTCTTT
TRBV7-8	TRBJ2-3	-	-	CASSLGSLSTDTQYF	TGTGCCAGCAGCTTAGGCAGTTTGAGCACAGATACGCAGTATTTT
TRBV30	TRBJ1-2	-	-	CAWSTGGYGYTF	TGTGCCTGGAGTACGGGGGGCTATGGCTACACCTTC
TRBV11-3	TRBJ2-7	TRBD1	-	CASSSEGASYEQYF	TGTGCCAGCAGCTCCGAGGGGGCCTCCTACGAGCAGTACTTC
TRBV10-3	TRBJ2-7	-	-	CAISAPGSGSSYEQYF	TGTGCCATCAGTGCCCCGGGCAGCGGCAGCTCCTACGAGCAGTACTTC
TRBV4-3	TRBJ2-1	-	-	CASSQERYNEQFF	TGCGCCAGCAGCCAAGAGAGGTACAATGAGCAGTTCTTC
TRBV5-6	TRBJ2-1	TRBD2	-	CASSTGLAGWDEQFF	TGTGCCAGCAGCACGGGACTAGCGGGGTGGGATGAGCAGTTCTTC
TRBV27	TRBJ2-1	TRBD1	-	CASSLAGGNYNEQFF	TGTGCCAGCAGTTTAGCAGGGGGAAACTACAATGAGCAGTTCTTC
TRBV5-1	TRBJ1-3	-	-	CASSLISGFGNTIYF	TGCGCCAGCAGCTTGATTTCGGGGTTCGGAAACACCATATATTTT
TRBV6-5	TRBJ1-3	-	-	CASSFQGSLSGNTIYF	TGTGCCAGCAGTTTCCAGGGGTCCCTCTCTGGAAACACCATATATTTT
TRBV28	TRBJ1-4	TRBD1	-	CASSLVGTGYAEKLFF	TGTGCCAGCAGTTTAGTCGGGACAGGGTACGCTGAAAAACTGTTTTTT
TRBV23-1	TRBJ2-7	-	-	CASSQSQTSETYEQYF	TGCGCCAGCAGTCAATCGCAAACCTCAGAAACCTACGAGCAGTACTTC
TRBV9	TRBJ2-2	TRBD2	-	CASSVEGFGGAGELFF	TGTGCCAGCAGCGTAGAAGGCTTCGGGGGGGCCGGGGAGCTGTTTTTT
TRBV6-5	TRBJ2-7	TRBD1	-	CASSRTGQSYEQYF	TGTGCCAGCAGCCGGACAGGGCAATCCTACGAGCAGTACTTC
TRBV28	TRBJ2-7	TRBD1	-	CASSYPDRAVEQYF	TGTGCCAGCAGTTACCCGGACAGGGCCGTCGAGCAGTACTTC
TRBV7-9	TRBJ2-1	TRBD2	-	CASSLRSGRYNEQFF	TGTGCCAGCAGCTTACGAAGCGGGAGATACAATGAGCAGTTCTTC
TRBV5-1	TRBJ2-1	TRBD1	-	CASSPGTGLNEQFF	TGCGCCAGCAGCCCCGGGACAGGGCTCAATGAGCAGTTCTTC
TRBV7-2	TRBJ2-1	TRBD1	once	CASSRDSYNEQFF	TGTGCCAGCAGCCGGGACAGCTACAATGAGCAGTTCTTC
TRBV11-2	TRBJ1-4	-	-	CASSLGSSRGNEKLFF	TGTGCCAGCAGCTTAGGTTCTAGCCGGGGTAATGAAAAACTGTTTTTT
TRBV6-2/TRBV6-3	TRBJ2-7	-	-	CASSYVRHGAWSYEQYF	TGTGCCAGCAGTTATGTGAGACATGGGGCTTGGTCCTACGAGCAGTACTTC
TRBV6-6	TRBJ2-7	TRBD1	-	CASRTGDLSYEQYF	TGTGCCAGCCGGACAGGGGATTTGTCCTACGAGCAGTACTTC
TRBV28	TRBJ2-1	TRBD1	-	CASSTPRQGEINEQFF	TGTGCCAGCAGTACACCCCGACAGGGTGAGATCAATGAGCAGTTCTTC
TRBV7-3	TRBJ1-6	-	-	CASSDGIYNSPLHF	TGTGCCAGCAGCGACGGGATCTATAATTCACCCCTCCACTTT
TRBV3-1/TRBV3-2	TRBJ2-1	TRBD2	once	CASSQDPFRLAGGNYEQFF	TGTGCCAGCAGCCAAGATCCCTTCCGACTAGCGGGAGGTAACTATGAGCAGTTCTTC
TRBV9	TRBJ2-7	TRBD2	-	CASSTGTSGTFYEQYF	TGTGCCAGCAGCACGGGGACTAGCGGGACGTTCTACGAGCAGTACTTC
TRBV7-2	TRBJ2-2	-	-	CASSPHRATGELFF	TGTGCCAGCAGCCCCCATAGAGCTACCGGGGAGCTGTTTTTT
TRBV7-3	TRBJ2-5	TRBD2	-	CASSLTSGPPGETQYF	TGTGCCAGCAGCTTAACTAGCGGGCCCCCGGGGGAGACCCAGTACTTC
TRBV3-1/TRBV3-2	TRBJ2-2	TRBD1	-	CASSQANRGLGNTGELFF	TGTGCCAGCAGCCAAGCGAACAGGGGGCTAGGTAACACCGGGGAGCTGTTTTTT
TRBV5-1	TRBJ2-7	TRBD1	-	CASSSGTGGFYEQYF	TGCGCCAGCAGCTCCGGGACAGGGGGCTTCTACGAGCAGTACTTC
TRBV7-2	TRBJ2-3	-	-	CASSPTTDTQYF	TGTGCCAGCAGCCCGACAACAGATACGCAGTATTTT
TRBV7-9	TRBJ2-1	-	-	CATSEGLLDEQFF	TGTGCCACCAGTGAGGGACTTTTGGATGAGCAGTTCTTC
TRBV6-5	TRBJ1-5	-	once	CASSYSGADSNQPQHF	TGTGCCAGCAGTTACTCGGGGGCTGATAGCAATCAGCCCCAGCATTTT
TRBV11-2	TRBJ2-1	TRBD1	-	CASSLVLQGYNEQFF	TGTGCCAGCAGCTTAGTATTACAGGGGTACAATGAGCAGTTCTTC
TRBV4-1	TRBJ2-1	-	-	CASSQEWLGDNEQFF	TGCGCCAGCAGCCAAGAGTGGCTAGGAGACAATGAGCAGTTCTTC
TRBV20-1	TRBJ1-5	-	-	CSASQGNSNQPQHF	TGCAGTGCTAGTCAGGGGAATAGCAATCAGCCCCAGCATTTT
TRBV7-2	TRBJ2-1	-	-	CASSLRLVSSYNEQFF	TGTGCCAGCAGCTTACGACTCGTCAGCTCCTACAATGAGCAGTTCTTC